The 26 T cell receptor beta chains in this list originate from one sample, sequenced in a study of T-cell reconstitution after alpha-beta-depleted transplantation in children. Preparing the TCRbeta library involved the use of unique molecular identifiers. Each CDR3 protein is one row after TCRdb ran MiXCR on the PCR reads. The table has around 100,000 distinct CDR3 sequences, around 10% seen once; the top ten hold under 40%. Sequencing used PBMCs, obtained before TCRalphabeta/CD19-depleted stem cell transplant. These receptors originate from a boy between 2 and 15 years old with acute lymphoblastic leukemia, due to receive a stem cell transplant.

V gene TRBV7-9 combines with J gene TRBJ1-4; TRBD1 matches at 9 bases. Per germline, CDR1 SEHNR and CDR2 FQNEAQ (reference sequence). With 4 bases clipped from V and 4 bases from J, the junction kept 1 base outside the gene matches. The CDR3 is 14 residues long. DNA for the CDR3: TGTGCCAGCAGCTCGGGACAGGGTAATGAAAAACTGTTTTTT. Translation gives CASSSGQGNEKLFF.

The chain has TRBV21-1 and TRBJ1-4; the D segment call TRBD1 is taken from the table without a DNA check. TRBV21-1 is labeled a pseudogene. This CDR3 is 14 amino acids long. The CDR3, as DNA: TGTGCCACCCAGCCCGGGACAGTGGGTGAAAAACTGTTTTTT. It codes for CATQPGTVGEKLFF.

V is TRBV5-1 and J is TRBJ1-2; unclear D gene. Deletions cut 6 bases from V and 0 bases from J, with 12 bases between. CDR1 SGHRS and CDR2 YFSETQ come from the germline V gene. CDR3 length: 14 residues. This CDR3 reads CASKWSKANYGYTF. Here the CDR3 DNA reads TGCGCCAGCAAGTGGTCGAAAGCTAACTATGGCTACACCTTC.

This clonotype was counted a few times. The V and J genes are TRBV20-1 and TRBJ2-3, with D unclear. V gave up 0 bases and J gave up 6 bases, with 13 bases separating them. The CDR3 consists of 14 residues. Germline CDR1 and CDR2: DFQATT and SNEGSKA (reference sequence). The CDR3: CSARDLLRSDTQYF. CDR3 in DNA: TGCAGTGCTAGAGATCTTTTACGGTCCGATACGCAGTATTTT.

The rearrangement uses TRBV5-1 and TRBJ1-5; TRBD1 might be the D (6 bases). CDR3 length: 15 amino acids. CDR1 is SGHRS, CDR2 YFSETQ, per germline. Trimming shortened V by 2 bases and J by 6 bases, and 15 bases separated the two germline ends. The CDR3 DNA follows: TGCGCCAGCAGCTTTACAGGGACTGACGGTCAGCCCCAGCATTTT. This sequence encodes CASSFTGTDGQPQHF.

Only a few counts were recorded for this clonotype. This chain links TRBV5-1 with TRBJ2-7, with 8 bases aligning to TRBD2. Germline CDR1 is SGHRS and CDR2 is YFSETQ. CDR3 length equals 16 residues. Losses at the gene ends were 3 bases for V and 5 bases for J; bases not matched to a gene: 13. Here the CDR3 DNA reads TGCGCCAGCAGCTATGAGGGCGGGAGGACGGGCGACGAGCAGTACTTC. It translates to CASSYEGGRTGDEQYF.

The chain joins TRBV30 to TRBJ2-3; D may be TRBD1 (6 bases). The CDR3 runs 16 residues. CDR1 is GTSNPN and CDR2 is SVGIG in the germline V gene (reference sequence). V was clipped by 0 bases and J by 2 bases, with 15 bases between them. The CDR3 DNA reads TGTGCCTGGAGTGTACAGGGCGGAGGCCTCACAGATACGCAGTATTTT. Its translation is CAWSVQGGGLTDTQYF.

The rearrangement links TRBV18 to TRBJ2-7; tentatively, D is TRBD1 (5 bases). Germline-derived CDR1 and CDR2 are KGHSH and LQKENI. Trimming stripped 0 bases from V and 5 bases from J, with 23 bases between. The CDR3 is 18 residues long. CDR3 loop: CASSPPKLERRGIDEQYF. The CDR3 DNA reads as TGTGCCAGCTCACCACCGAAGCTGGAAAGAAGGGGTATCGACGAGCAGTACTTC. Supplemented by reference TRBV18 and TRBJ2-7, the full variable domain reads NAGVMQNPRHLVRRRGQEARLRCSPMKGHSHVYWYRQLPEEGLKFMVYLQKENIIDESGMPKERFSAEFPKEGPSILRIQQVVRGDSAAYFCASSPPKLERRGIDEQYFGPGTRLTVT.

The CDR3 coding sequence is TGTGCCAGCAGCTTCACGTCGACAGTGAAGGCATGGTCCAATGAGCAGTTCTTC. Protein product: CASSFTSTVKAWSNEQFF. The V gene is TRBV11-2, the J gene TRBJ2-1; D is possibly TRBD1 (5 bases). The CDR3 totals 18 residues. Germline CDR1 and CDR2: SGHAT and FQNNGV. The V and J ends lost 3 bases and 6 bases respectively, with 24 bases between them. Drawing the rest from reference TRBV11-2 and TRBJ2-1, the complete variable domain is EAGVAQSPRYKIIEKRQSVAFWCNPISGHATLYWYQQILGQGPKLLIQFQNNGVVDDSQLPKDRFSAERLKGVDSTLKIQPAKLEDSAVYLCASSFTSTVKAWSNEQFFGPGTRLTVL.

This clonotype was counted many times. J is TRBJ2-7 and V is TRBV12-3 or TRBV12-4, with TRBD1 identical over 9 bases. CDR3 length: 13 residues. J was trimmed by 4 bases and V by 8 bases; bases with no gene match: 6. CDR3 amino acids: CASAPGQGYEQYF. The CDR3 DNA reads as TGTGCCAGCGCTCCGGGACAGGGTTACGAGCAGTACTTC.

This clonotype has just a few counts. The CDR3 DNA is TGTGCCACCAGTGATCCAGGGTTAGGGCAGCCCCAGCATTTT. It codes for CATSDPGLGQPQHF. The V call is TRBV24-1, the J call TRBJ1-5, with a possible D match to TRBD1 (5 bases). This CDR3 region has 14 residues. V was pared by 3 bases and J by 7 bases, with 12 bases between. The V gene's germline CDR1 is KGHDR and CDR2 SFDVKD.

In DNA, the CDR3 is TGTGCCAGCAGCTTAGGCAGAATCACTGAAGCTTTCTTT. This gives the protein CASSLGRITEAFF. The chain combines TRBV7-9 with TRBJ1-1; no definite D call. V lost 1 base to trimming and J lost 4 bases, with 7 bases between them. Germline CDR1 reads SEHNR; CDR2 reads FQNEAQ (reference sequence). This CDR3 region has 13 residues. Variable domain in full (rest from reference TRBV7-9 and TRBJ1-1): DTGVSQNPRHKITKRGQNVTFRCDPISEHNRLYWYRQTLGQGPEFLTYFQNEAQLEKSRLLSDRFSAERPKGSFSTLEIQRTEQGDSAMYLCASSLGRITEAFFGQGTRLTVV.

Here the CDR3 reads CASSASGDTQYF. As DNA, the CDR3 is TGCGCCAGCAGCGCCAGTGGGGATACGCAGTATTTT. The chain is built from TRBV5-1 and TRBJ2-3; D is ambiguous. Between the trimmed V and J ends, which lost 4 bases and 6 bases, there was a span of 9 bases. The CDR3 runs 12 residues. Germline V gene data show CDR1 as SGHRS and CDR2 as YFSETQ. Filled out from reference TRBV5-1 and TRBJ2-3, the complete variable domain reads KAGVTQTPRYLIKTRGQQVTLSCSPISGHRSVSWYQQTPGQGLQFLFEYFSETQRNKGNFPGRFSGRQFSNSRSEMNVSTLELGDSALYLCASSASGDTQYFGPGTRLTVL.

CDR3 nucleotides: TGTGCCACCAGTGATGTAGACAGAGACACCGGGGAGCTGTTTTTT. Its protein product is CATSDVDRDTGELFF. The V gene is TRBV24-1, the J gene TRBJ2-2, with D perhaps TRBD1 (5 bases). The CDR3 totals 15 residues. V lost 3 bases to trimming and J lost 3 bases, with 10 bases between them. Germline CDR1 reads KGHDR; CDR2 reads SFDVKD.

Regarding this clonotype: The CDR3 carries no conserved terminal phenylalanine or tryptophan, so it likely arises from a read error. The chain combines TRBV7-8 with TRBJ1-2, with D perhaps matching TRBD1 (6 bases). Germline assignment: CDR1 SGHVS and CDR2 FQNEAQ. The CDR3 extends over 14 amino acids. Trimming removed 2 bases from V and 4 bases from J, with 11 bases in between. In nucleotides, the CDR3 is TGTGCCAGCAGCTTAAGACAGGATGGCTATGGCTACACCTCC. Its protein is CASSLRQDGYGYTS.

This clonotype showed up just a few times. The rearrangement joins TRBV12-3 or TRBV12-4 to TRBJ2-1; D is perhaps TRBD2 (6 bases). This CDR3 region has 13 residues. V lost 6 bases to trimming and J lost 9 bases, with 15 bases between them. The CDR3 is CASRREMFTEQFF. The CDR3, as DNA: TGTGCCAGCAGGCGGGAAATGTTCACTGAGCAGTTCTTC.

There are many counts of this clonotype. The chain couples TRBV20-1 to TRBJ2-1, with 13 bases matching TRBD2. Trimming removed 5 bases from V and 8 bases from J; junction bases left unmatched: 9. The V gene's germline CDR1 is DFQATT and CDR2 SNEGSKA (reference sequence). This CDR3 has 15 residues. The CDR3 spells CSAGLLAGGPDEQFF. As DNA, the CDR3 is TGCAGTGCTGGCCTACTAGCGGGAGGGCCGGATGAGCAGTTCTTC.

The J gene is TRBJ2-5, the V gene TRBV29-1; D possibly corresponds to TRBD1 (6 bases). Per germline, CDR1 SQVTM and CDR2 ANQGSEA. This CDR3 spans 16 amino acids. V was cut by 1 base and J by 2 bases, with 17 bases left in between. The CDR3 DNA reads as TGCAGCGTTGAAGGAGGAGTGGCAGGGGCACAAGAGACCCAGTACTTC. This codes for CSVEGGVAGAQETQYF. The entire variable domain, with the rest obtained from reference TRBV29-1 and TRBJ2-5, is as follows: SAVISQKPSRDICQRGTSLTIQCQVDSQVTMMFWYRQQPGQSLTLIATANQGSEATYESGFVIDKFPISRPNLTFSTLTVSNMSPEDSSIYLCSVEGGVAGAQETQYFGPGTRLLVL.

Ten or more counts support this clonotype. CDR3 residues: CASSSLRGAKSPLHF. Here the CDR3 DNA reads TGTGCCAGCAGCTCCCTCCGGGGCGCGAAATCACCCCTCCACTTT. The genes are TRBV7-2 and TRBJ1-6; weak D call: TRBD1 (5 bases). With 4 bases removed from V and 10 bases from J, the gap between germline ends came to 17 bases. This CDR3 has 15 residues. CDR1 and CDR2 from the germline V gene are SGHTA and FQGNSA.

This clonotype was seen a few times. The CDR3 nucleotides are TGCGCCAGCAGCTACAGGGGGGCCTACGAGCAGTACTTC. It is translated as CASSYRGAYEQYF. This chain joins TRBV5-1 and TRBJ2-7, with TRBD1 matching over 8 bases. The V gene end was trimmed by 3 bases and the J gene end by 2 bases; junction bases not matched to a gene: 1. The CDR3 is made up of 13 amino acids. CDR1 SGHRS and CDR2 YFSETQ come from the germline V gene. Supplemented by reference TRBV5-1 and TRBJ2-7, the full variable domain reads KAGVTQTPRYLIKTRGQQVTLSCSPISGHRSVSWYQQTPGQGLQFLFEYFSETQRNKGNFPGRFSGRQFSNSRSEMNVSTLELGDSALYLCASSYRGAYEQYFGPGTRLTVT.

V gene TRBV2 combines with J gene TRBJ2-2; D is undetermined. The germline V gene has CDR1 SNHLY and CDR2 FYNNEI. The CDR3 runs 13 residues. The germline V and J ends were trimmed by 0 bases and 4 bases, with 3 bases remaining between them. The DNA of the CDR3 is TGTGCCAGCAGTGAAGCACGCACCGGGGAGCTGTTTTTT. Its translation: CASSEARTGELFF.

The chain joins TRBV12-3 or TRBV12-4 to TRBJ2-7; the D is unclear. The length of the CDR3 is 14 residues. V was trimmed by 5 bases and J by 7 bases, leaving 18 bases between them. The CDR3 DNA follows: TGTGCCAGCAGTGGACCGGTGGCTAGGGTTGAGCAGTACTTC. Translating it yields CASSGPVARVEQYF.

In this sample, this clonotype turned up many times. The J gene is TRBJ2-5, the V gene TRBV20-1; a weak D match, TRBD2 (6 bases). V shed 1 base and J shed 1 base, with 16 bases lying between them. Germline CDR1 DFQATT, CDR2 SNEGSKA (reference sequence). The CDR3 covers 16 residues. The CDR3 here is CSARARTAGRQETQYF. The CDR3 DNA is TGCAGTGCTAGAGCTAGAACGGCGGGACGCCAAGAGACCCAGTACTTC.

CDR3 loop: CASSLGADEAFF. The DNA for the CDR3 is TGCGCCAGCAGCTTGGGGGCAGATGAAGCTTTCTTT. The chain recombines TRBV5-1 with TRBJ1-1; D remains unclear. Looked up from germline, CDR1 is SGHRS and CDR2 is YFSETQ. Trimming stripped 0 bases from V and 7 bases from J, with 7 bases between. The CDR3 is 12 residues long.

This clonotype was counted between two and nine times. The rearrangement joins TRBV7-3 to TRBJ2-1; TRBD2 aligns across 7 bases. V lost 5 bases, J lost 9 bases, and 13 bases stayed unmatched. Germline V lookup: CDR1 SGHTA, CDR2 FQGTGA. CDR3 length: 15 amino acids. Written as DNA, the CDR3 is TGTGCCAGCAGCCCCCCTGGACTAGTAAGGGCTGAGCAGTTCTTC. Protein: CASSPPGLVRAEQFF.

This clonotype was detected many times. The chain joins TRBV12-3 or TRBV12-4 to TRBJ2-1; 7 positions agree with TRBD2. V shed 2 bases, J shed 7 bases, and the junction held 8 bases outside the gene matches. The CDR3 is 15 amino acids. The CDR3 nucleotides are TGTGCCAGCAGTTTACTGGCGGGAGTAAGGAATGAGCAGTTCTTC. Its protein is CASSLLAGVRNEQFF.